The 2 T cell receptor beta chains presented below share a single source sample, sequenced in a study of T cells in Graves' hyperthyroidism and ophthalmopathy. Regions amplified from RNA transcripts were the TCR beta CDR3 regions. During a first-round RT-PCR of the TCR CDR3, the HTBI primer set was used. MiXCR, applied by TCRdb to the multiplex PCR reads, yields one record per CDR3 protein. This table holds 450,000 to 700,000 distinct CDR3 sequences, around 45% found once. The specimen sequenced was peripheral blood or thyroid tissue (not recorded which). All receptors derive from an adult woman with Graves' disease, either hyperthyroidism or ophthalmopathy (not recorded which).

With regard to this clonotype: As the CDR3 is not closed by the conserved phenylalanine or tryptophan, this likely results from a read error. The rearrangement joins TRBV7-9 to TRBJ2-7; 10 nucleotides align to TRBD2. The germline CDR1 and CDR2 sequences are SEHNR and FQNEAQ (reference sequence). V lost 5 bases, J lost 3 bases, and 7 bases stayed unmatched. There are 15 residues in the CDR3. The CDR3 coding sequence is TGTGCCAGCAGCCGAGAAACTAGCGGGATCTACGAGCAGTACCTC. It codes for CASSRETSGIYEQYL.

The V call is TRBV7-9, the J call TRBJ1-6, with no clear D. The ends were cut back, 5 bases at V and 8 bases at J, with 13 bases in the middle. Germline V CDR1 and CDR2: SEHNR, FQNEAQ (reference sequence). The CDR3 has 14 amino acids. The CDR3 here is CASSQDRVDSPLHF. CDR3 nucleotide sequence: TGTGCCAGCAGCCAAGATAGGGTGGATTCACCCCTCCACTTT.